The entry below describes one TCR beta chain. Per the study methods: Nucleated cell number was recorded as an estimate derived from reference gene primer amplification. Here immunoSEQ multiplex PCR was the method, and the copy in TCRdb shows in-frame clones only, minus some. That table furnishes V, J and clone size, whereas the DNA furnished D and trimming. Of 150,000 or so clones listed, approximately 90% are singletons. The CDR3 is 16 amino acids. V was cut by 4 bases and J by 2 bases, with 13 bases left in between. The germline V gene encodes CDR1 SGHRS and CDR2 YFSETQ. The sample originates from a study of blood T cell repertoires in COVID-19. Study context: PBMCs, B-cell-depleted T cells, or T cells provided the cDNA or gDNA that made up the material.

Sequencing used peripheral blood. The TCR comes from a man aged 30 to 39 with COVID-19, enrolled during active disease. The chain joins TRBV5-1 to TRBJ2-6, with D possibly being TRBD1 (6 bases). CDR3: CASSVVQGAGANVLTF. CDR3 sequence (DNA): TGCGCCAGCAGCGTGGTACAGGGTGCTGGGGCCAACGTCCTGACTTTC.